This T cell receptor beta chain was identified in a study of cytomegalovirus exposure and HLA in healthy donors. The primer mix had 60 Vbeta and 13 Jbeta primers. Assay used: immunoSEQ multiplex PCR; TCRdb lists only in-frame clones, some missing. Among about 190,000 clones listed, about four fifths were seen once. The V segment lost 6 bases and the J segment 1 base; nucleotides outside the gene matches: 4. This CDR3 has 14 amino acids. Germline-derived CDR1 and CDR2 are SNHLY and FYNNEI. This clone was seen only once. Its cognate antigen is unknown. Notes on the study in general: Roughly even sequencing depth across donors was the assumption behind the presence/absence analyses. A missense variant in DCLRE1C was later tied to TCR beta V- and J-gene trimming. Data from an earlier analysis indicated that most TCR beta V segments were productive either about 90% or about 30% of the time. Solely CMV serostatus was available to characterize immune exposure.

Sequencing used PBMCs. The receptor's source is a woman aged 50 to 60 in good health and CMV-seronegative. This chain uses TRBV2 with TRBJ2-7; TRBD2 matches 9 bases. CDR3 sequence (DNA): TGTGCCAGCAGCACGGGACTAGCTTCCTACGAGCAGTACTTC. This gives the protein CASSTGLASYEQYF.